Each of the 24 T cell receptor beta chains below was sequenced from the same sample in a study of identical twins. TCRdb processed the 5' RACE reads anew with MiXCR; each CDR3 protein has one entry. The repertoire holds about 1.7 million distinct CDR3 sequences, with about 32% as singletons. The sample taken for sequencing was cord blood. The receptor set was obtained from a newborn girl in good health.

This clonotype was found a few times. The chain has TRBV28 and TRBJ2-7, with unresolved D. The CDR3 has 12 residues. V was shortened by 6 bases and J by 5 bases, with 11 bases between the two germline ends. The germline V gene encodes CDR1 MDHEN and CDR2 SYDVKM. The CDR3 is CASRKGVDEQYF. The CDR3, as DNA: TGTGCCAGCAGGAAGGGTGTCGACGAGCAGTACTTC.

The chain carries TRBV5-1 and TRBJ2-4; 10 nucleotides match TRBD2. The J call is doubtful: the DNA matches TRBJ2-7 better. The CDR3 runs to 14 residues. Germline lookup yields CDR1 SGHRS and CDR2 YFSETQ. The CDR3 spells CASTVTSGSYEQYF. The CDR3 bases are TGCGCCAGCACAGTGACTAGCGGGTCCTACGAGCAGTACTTC.

This clonotype was seen only a few times. The chain combines TRBV28 with TRBJ2-7; the match to TRBD1 covers 8 bases. This CDR3 comprises 15 residues. Trimming removed 3 bases from V and 2 bases from J; junction bases left unmatched: 6. Germline loops: CDR1 MDHEN, CDR2 SYDVKM. CDR3 coding DNA: TGTGCCAGCAGTTTCCGGACAGGGCAGGCCTACGAGCAGTACTTC. Amino acid sequence: CASSFRTGQAYEQYF.

The rearrangement links TRBV11-2 to TRBJ2-1; 10 bases line up with TRBD2. Germline CDR1 SGHAT, CDR2 FQNNGV. The CDR3 is 16 amino acids. Trimming took 6 bases from V and 1 from J; bases not matched to a gene: 6. The chain's CDR3 is CASRMSGRASYNEQFF. DNA of the CDR3: TGTGCCAGCAGAATGAGCGGGAGGGCGTCCTACAATGAGCAGTTCTTC.

This clonotype came up a few times. The gene calls are TRBV6-4 and TRBJ2-5; D is undetermined. Germline CDR1 reads MRHNA; CDR2 reads SNTAGT. The V gene lost 0 bases and the J gene lost 5 bases, with 13 bases spanning the gap. This CDR3 spans 15 amino acids. The DNA of the CDR3 is TGTGCCAGCAGTGACTCGATCCAAACATGGGAGACCCAGTACTTC. This gives the protein CASSDSIQTWETQYF.

The CDR3 sequence is CASSPKGPLQETQFF. The CDR3 DNA is TGTGCCAGCTCACCGAAAGGACCGCTCCAAGAGACCCAGTTCTTC. V and J are TRBV18 and TRBJ2-5, with D unresolved. The better agreement between TRBJ2-1 and the DNA end casts doubt on the J call. The CDR3 is 15 amino acids. Germline values: CDR1 KGHSH, CDR2 LQKENI.

A few counts support this clonotype. The genes are TRBV10-3 and TRBJ1-4; TRBD1 agrees at 9 bases. Germline V CDR1 and CDR2: ENHRY, SYGVKD. This CDR3 is 14 amino acids long. V shed 5 bases, J shed 7 bases, and the junction held 5 bases outside the gene matches. The DNA for the CDR3 is TGTGCCATCAGTTCACAGGGGGCAACTGAAAAACTGTTTTTT. Amino acid sequence: CAISSQGATEKLFF.

The chain employs TRBV20-1 and TRBJ1-6; 8 bases map to TRBD1. After removal of 5 bases from V and 6 bases from J, the junction contained 9 bases not matched to a gene. Germline CDR1 reads DFQATT; CDR2 reads SNEGSKA (reference sequence). The CDR3 runs 15 residues. CDR3 in amino acids: CSADSTGASNSPLHF. DNA for the CDR3: TGCAGTGCTGACTCGACAGGGGCAAGTAATTCACCCCTCCACTTT.

The rearrangement joins TRBV11-2 to TRBJ2-5; D perhaps matches TRBD2 (7 bases). This CDR3 has 15 residues. Germline CDR1 is SGHAT and CDR2 is FQNNGV. Trimming removed 1 base at V and 4 bases at J, with 13 bases between. This CDR3 reads CASSLVGGRRETQYF. The CDR3 DNA reads TGTGCCAGCAGCTTAGTCGGGGGGCGAAGAGAGACCCAGTACTTC.

This clonotype was recorded a few times. Written as DNA, the CDR3 is TGTGCCACGGGGGGCCGCGGGAGGACCTCCTATAATTCACCCCTCCACTTT. This sequence encodes CATGGRGRTSYNSPLHF. J is TRBJ1-6 and V is TRBV10-3; D may be TRBD1 (6 bases). Germline CDR1 ENHRY, CDR2 SYGVKD. V lost 10 bases and J 0 bases, leaving 19 bases between the germline ends. CDR3 size: 17 residues.

The V gene is TRBV12-3 or TRBV12-4, the J gene TRBJ2-7; 11 nucleotides align to TRBD2. V lost 0 bases and J lost 7; bases outside the gene matches: 5. The CDR3 covers 15 residues. CDR3 nucleotides: TGTGCCAGCAGTTTAGCTAGCGGGAGGGCACATGAGCAGTACTTC. Amino acid sequence: CASSLASGRAHEQYF.

This clonotype was picked up one time. V gene TRBV20-1 combines with J gene TRBJ2-4, with 11 nucleotides matching TRBD2. The CDR3 extends over 19 amino acids. The germline gives CDR1 DFQATT, CDR2 SNEGSKA (reference sequence). V trimming: 3 bases; J trimming: 0 bases; junction bases outside the gene matches: 13. The CDR3 is CSASGSGRAPRIAKNIQYF. The CDR3 DNA follows: TGCAGTGCTAGCGGTAGCGGGAGGGCCCCGAGAATAGCCAAAAACATTCAGTACTTC.

The rearrangement links TRBV20-1 to TRBJ2-1, with no clear D. With 0 bases removed from V and 4 bases from J, the gap between germline ends came to 13 bases. CDR3 size: 15 residues. The germline CDR1 and CDR2 sequences are DFQATT and SNEGSKA (reference sequence). CDR3 in amino acids: CSARDRARPYNEQFF. For the CDR3, the DNA is TGCAGTGCTAGAGATCGAGCCCGTCCTTACAATGAGCAGTTCTTC.

There are a few counts of this clonotype. This chain connects TRBV29-1 to TRBJ1-5; no reliable D call. The CDR3 has 12 amino acids. The germline V gene has CDR1 SQVTM and CDR2 ANQGSEA. Trimming left V 5 bases short and J 4 bases short, with 9 bases between. This chain's CDR3 is CSVQTGNQPQHF. The CDR3, as DNA: TGCAGCGTTCAAACCGGGAATCAGCCCCAGCATTTT.

The V gene is TRBV25-1, the J gene TRBJ2-1, with D uncertain. The V gene lost 1 base and the J gene lost 0 bases, with 10 bases spanning the gap. Per the germline V gene, CDR1 is MGHDK and CDR2 is SYGVNS. The CDR3 contains 16 residues. CDR3 in DNA: TGTGCCAGCAGTGAATTTGGCAGTAGCTCCTACAATGAGCAGTTCTTC. Amino acid sequence: CASSEFGSSSYNEQFF.

The table lists this clonotype with many counts. This sequence joins TRBV4-2 and TRBJ2-7; D unresolved. This CDR3 spans 13 amino acids. Germline CDR1 and CDR2: LGHNA and YNFKEQ. With 1 base removed from V and 4 bases from J, the gap between germline ends came to 8 bases. Here the CDR3 reads CASSQAERYEQYF. The CDR3 nucleotides read TGTGCCAGCAGCCAAGCGGAGAGGTACGAGCAGTACTTC.

This clonotype was observed a few times. The chain joins TRBV7-2 to TRBJ2-1; TRBD2 aligns across 7 bases. Germline CDR1 SGHTA, CDR2 FQGNSA. Losses at the gene ends were 5 bases for V and 5 bases for J; bases not matched to a gene: 9. The CDR3 runs 15 residues. The CDR3 coding sequence is TGTGCCAGCAGCAGACGACTAGCCGACAACAATGAGCAGTTCTTC. Its protein is CASSRRLADNNEQFF.

Of note for this clonotype: A much larger clone lies one base from this, so it may be a read error. This chain uses TRBV6-6 with TRBJ2-5; 7 positions match TRBD1. The last part of the DNA fits TRBJ2-1 better; the J call may be wrong. The length of the CDR3 is 17 residues. The V gene's germline CDR1 is MNHNY and CDR2 SVGAGI (reference sequence). The CDR3 loop is CASSSGFRGFYQETQFF. The CDR3 DNA sequence: TGTGCCAGCAGTTCGGGGTTCAGGGGGTTTTACCAAGAGACCCAGTTCTTC.

The chain uses TRBV20-1 and TRBJ1-6; 11 bases are shared with TRBD1. Germline CDR1 is DFQATT and CDR2 is SNEGSKA (reference sequence). The V segment lost 3 bases and the J segment 8 bases; nucleotides outside the gene matches: 6. This CDR3 is built from 15 residues. The CDR3 protein is CSARASGQGDSPLHF. CDR3 in DNA: TGCAGTGCTAGGGCCTCGGGACAGGGGGATTCACCCCTCCACTTT.

This clonotype was seen repeatedly, ten times or more. The chain couples TRBV13 to TRBJ2-3; TRBD1 agrees at 8 bases. The CDR3 covers 14 residues. The V and J ends lost 5 bases and 4 bases, in that order; junction bases with no gene match: 5. Germline CDR1 reads PRHDT; CDR2 reads FYEKMQ (reference sequence). CDR3 amino acids: CASSTGGYSDTQYF. CDR3 nucleotide sequence: TGTGCCAGCAGCACAGGGGGGTATTCAGATACGCAGTATTTT.

This clonotype was counted many times. Its ends do not fully match the called genes, so a read error is possible. The chain combines TRBV27 with TRBJ2-3; no definite D call. Germline assignment: CDR1 MNHEY and CDR2 SMNVEV (reference sequence). This CDR3 has 13 amino acids. DNA for the CDR3: TGCGCCAGCAGCTTGAGGCGCACAGATACGCAGTATTTT. Translation gives CASSLRRTDTQYF.

The CDR3 reads CASSYYGSTGANTEAFF. In nucleotides, the CDR3 is TGTGCCAGCAGTTACTACGGGTCGACAGGGGCGAACACTGAAGCTTTCTTT. V gene TRBV27 combines with J gene TRBJ1-1; 8 positions agree with TRBD1. The CDR3 extends over 17 amino acids. Trimming cost V 4 bases and J 1 base; bases outside gene matches: 11. CDR1 MNHEY and CDR2 SMNVEV come from the germline V gene (reference sequence).

The genes are TRBV3-1 and TRBJ1-6, with 9 bases aligning to TRBD1. Looked up from germline, CDR1 is LGHDT and CDR2 is YNNKEL (reference sequence). This CDR3 is built from 16 residues. Unmatched junction bases numbered 8, after V lost 3 bases and J lost 8 bases. The CDR3 loop reads CASSHLDRGRDSPLHF. The CDR3 DNA is TGTGCCAGCAGCCATTTGGACAGGGGAAGAGATTCACCCCTCCACTTT.

The gene calls are TRBV6-2 or TRBV6-3 and TRBJ1-2; perhaps TRBD1 as D (6 bases). CDR3 length equals 16 residues. Germline CDR1 reads MNHEY; CDR2 reads SVGEGT. Deletions cut 4 bases from V and 7 bases from J, with 22 bases between. This chain's CDR3 is CASSFRPGAPSGGYTF. Here the CDR3 DNA reads TGTGCCAGCAGTTTCCGGCCGGGGGCGCCGAGTGGTGGCTACACCTTC.